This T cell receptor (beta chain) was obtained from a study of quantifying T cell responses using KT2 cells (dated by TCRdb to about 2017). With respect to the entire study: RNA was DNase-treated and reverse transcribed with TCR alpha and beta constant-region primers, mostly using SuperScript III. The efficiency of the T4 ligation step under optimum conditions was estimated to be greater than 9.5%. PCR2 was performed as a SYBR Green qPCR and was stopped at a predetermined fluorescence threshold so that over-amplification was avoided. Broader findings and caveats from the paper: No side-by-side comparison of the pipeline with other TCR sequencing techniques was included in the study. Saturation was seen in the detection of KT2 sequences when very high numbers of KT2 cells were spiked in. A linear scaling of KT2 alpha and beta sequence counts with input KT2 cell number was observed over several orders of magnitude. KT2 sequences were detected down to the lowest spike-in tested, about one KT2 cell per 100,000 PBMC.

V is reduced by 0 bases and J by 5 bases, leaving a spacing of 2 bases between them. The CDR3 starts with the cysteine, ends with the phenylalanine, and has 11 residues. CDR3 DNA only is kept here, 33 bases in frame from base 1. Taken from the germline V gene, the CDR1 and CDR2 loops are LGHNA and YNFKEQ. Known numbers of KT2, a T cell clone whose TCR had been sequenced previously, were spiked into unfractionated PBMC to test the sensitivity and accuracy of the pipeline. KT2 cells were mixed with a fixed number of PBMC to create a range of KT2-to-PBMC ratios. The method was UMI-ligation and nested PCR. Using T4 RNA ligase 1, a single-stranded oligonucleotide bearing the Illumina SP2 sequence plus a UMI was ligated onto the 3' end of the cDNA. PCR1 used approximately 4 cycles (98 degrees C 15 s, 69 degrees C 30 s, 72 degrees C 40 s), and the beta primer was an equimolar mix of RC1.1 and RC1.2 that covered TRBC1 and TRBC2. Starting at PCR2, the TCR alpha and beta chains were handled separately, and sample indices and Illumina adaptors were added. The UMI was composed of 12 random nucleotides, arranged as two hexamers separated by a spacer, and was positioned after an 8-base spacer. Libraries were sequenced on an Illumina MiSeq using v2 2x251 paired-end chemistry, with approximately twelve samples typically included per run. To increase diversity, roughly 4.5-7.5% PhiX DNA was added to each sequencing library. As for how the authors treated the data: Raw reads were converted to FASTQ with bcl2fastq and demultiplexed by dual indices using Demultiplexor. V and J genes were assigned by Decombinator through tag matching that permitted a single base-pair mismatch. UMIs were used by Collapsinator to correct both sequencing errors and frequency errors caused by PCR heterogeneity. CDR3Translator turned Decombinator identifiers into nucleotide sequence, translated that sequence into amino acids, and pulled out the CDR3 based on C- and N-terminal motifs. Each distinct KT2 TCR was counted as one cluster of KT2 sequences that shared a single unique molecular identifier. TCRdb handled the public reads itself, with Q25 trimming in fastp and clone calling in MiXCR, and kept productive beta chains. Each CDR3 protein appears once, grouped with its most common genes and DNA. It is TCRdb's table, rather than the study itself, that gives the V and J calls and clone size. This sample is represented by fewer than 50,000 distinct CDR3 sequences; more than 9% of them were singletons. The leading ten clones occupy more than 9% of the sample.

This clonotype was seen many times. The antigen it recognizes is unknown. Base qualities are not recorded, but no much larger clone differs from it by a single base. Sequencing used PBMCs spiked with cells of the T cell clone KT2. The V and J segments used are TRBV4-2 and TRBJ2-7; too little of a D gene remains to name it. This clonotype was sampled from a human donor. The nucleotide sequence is TGTGCCAGCAGCCAAGAGGACGAGCAGTACTTC. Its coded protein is CASSQEDEQYF.